The sequence of this T cell receptor (beta chain) was determined in a study of T cell responses to AZD1222 COVID-19 vaccine. Findings and limits, study-wide: Recipients of AZD1222 seropositive at baseline numbered only 6 or 7.

V lost 0 bases and J lost 4, with 12 bases in between. CDR3 length equals 15 residues. CDR1 is LGHNT and CDR2 is FRNRAP in the germline V gene. Here immunoSEQ multiplex PCR was the method, and the copy in TCRdb shows in-frame clones only, minus some. The sample has nearly 90,000 clones, approximately 86% seen once. A note on this clone: Its antigen is unidentified.

Here the sequenced sample was peripheral blood, taken on day 0 of MenACWY control vaccination. This receptor was taken from an adult in good health. The chain links TRBV12-5 to TRBJ1-2; D ambiguous. The CDR3 sequence: CASGLVPVRSYGYTF. CDR3 coding DNA: TGTGCTAGTGGTTTGGTACCGGTCAGGAGCTATGGCTACACCTTC.